Shown below are 26 T cell receptor beta chains from a single sample sequenced in a study of beta chain features in type 1 diabetes. The investigators reverse transcribed all of the isolated RNA, so they sequenced expressed TCRB transcripts. Repertoires were generated with immunoSEQ multiplex PCR, while TCRdb's copy carries only in-frame clones and drops some. Among fewer than 900,000 clones, 15% to 20% were seen once, and the ten largest hold 0.02% to 0.025%. Sequencing input: naive CD4+ T cells from blood. The source is a woman between 18 and 30 years old in good health.

This clone was picked up a small number of times. This chain uses TRBV9 with TRBJ1-1; D uncertain. V dropped 4 bases and J dropped 1 base, with 8 bases sitting between them. The CDR3 is made up of 13 amino acids. CDR1 SGDLS and CDR2 YYNGEE come from the germline V gene. CDR3 sequence: CASSQAGNTEAFF. Here the CDR3 DNA reads TGTGCCAGCAGCCAGGCCGGGAACACTGAAGCTTTCTTT.

This clone was recorded a few times. CDR3 DNA: TGTGCCAGCCATCGGTTGCGGGGCACCACCTACGAGCAGTACTTC. As protein: CASHRLRGTTYEQYF. V usage is TRBV6-5 and J usage is TRBJ2-7; D may be TRBD2 (6 bases). Germline CDR1 and CDR2: MNHEY and SVGAGI. The CDR3 spans 15 residues. Trimming removed 8 bases from V and 2 bases from J, with 19 bases in between.

The chain has TRBV4-2 and TRBJ1-2, with D uncertain. Germline V gene sequence: CDR1 LGHNA, CDR2 YNFKEQ. This CDR3 has 14 amino acids. The V end was cut by 4 bases, the J end by 2 bases, with 11 bases between. The CDR3 DNA is TGTGCCAGCAGCCTAGAACGTGGCAACTATGGCTACACCTTC. This translates into CASSLERGNYGYTF.

This clone was seen a handful of times. This chain joins TRBV28 and TRBJ1-2; no clear D gene. Germline CDR1 reads MDHEN; CDR2 reads SYDVKM. Trimming removed 8 bases at V and 7 bases at J, with 14 bases between. The CDR3 extends over 12 amino acids. The DNA for the CDR3 is TGTGCCAGCGAACAGCGCTCGGGTGGCTACACCTTC. Protein: CASEQRSGGYTF.

The rearrangement links TRBV28 to TRBJ1-5; D not resolved. This CDR3 contains 12 residues. Germline V gene lookup returns CDR1 MDHEN and CDR2 SYDVKM. The V gene lost 2 bases and the J gene lost 8 bases, with 7 bases spanning the gap. CDR3 coding DNA: TGTGCCAGCAGTTTAGTGGGTAAGCCCCAGCATTTT. It specifies CASSLVGKPQHF.

The V and J genes are TRBV7-3 and TRBJ2-1, with D tentatively TRBD1 (6 bases). There are 15 residues in the CDR3. V was cut by 5 bases and J by 4 bases, with 15 bases left in between. Looked up from germline, CDR1 is SGHTA and CDR2 is FQGTGA. CDR3 loop: CASSPKAQGYNEQFF. Here the CDR3 DNA reads TGTGCCAGCAGCCCAAAAGCCCAGGGGTACAATGAGCAGTTCTTC.

Comment on this clone: The sample contains more than one DNA sequence encoding this CDR3. This chain connects TRBV5-1 to TRBJ2-1; 11 bases are a match to TRBD2. This CDR3 spans 15 amino acids. Germline-derived CDR1 and CDR2 are SGHRS and YFSETQ. With V trimmed by 4 bases and J by 4 bases, 4 bases remained unmatched. For the CDR3, the DNA is TGCGCCAGCAGCCTAGGGACTAGCGGATACAATGAGCAGTTCTTC. This gives the protein CASSLGTSGYNEQFF.

V and J are TRBV28 and TRBJ2-5; D not certain. Trimming took 10 bases from V and 2 from J, leaving 11 bases between them. CDR1 is MDHEN, CDR2 SYDVKM, per germline. The CDR3 consists of 12 residues. The CDR3 coding sequence is TGTGCCACCCAAGCCTCTCAAGAGACCCAGTACTTC. Its protein product is CATQASQETQYF.

A remark on this clone: Within the sample, other DNA sequences also encode this same CDR3. This chain links TRBV7-9 with TRBJ2-3; 7 bases are a match to TRBD2. The CDR3 has 15 amino acids. Per the germline V gene, CDR1 is SEHNR and CDR2 is FQNEAQ (reference sequence). The V segment lost 0 bases and the J segment 1 base; nucleotides outside the gene matches: 1. This CDR3 reads CASSLATSGTDTQYF. For the CDR3, the DNA is TGTGCCAGCAGCTTAGCTACTAGCGGCACAGATACGCAGTATTTT.

This clone appeared a few times. This chain joins TRBV25-1 and TRBJ2-1; a possible D gene is TRBD2 (5 bases). The CDR3 is 12 amino acids. V lost 2 bases and J lost 9, with 8 bases in between. Per germline, CDR1 MGHDK and CDR2 SYGVNS. Here the CDR3 DNA reads TGTGCCAGCAGTGAAGGACGGGGTGAGCAGTTCTTC. Its translation is CASSEGRGEQFF.

Note on this clone: One junction end disagrees with the germline gene, perhaps due to a read error. V gene TRBV4-3 combines with J gene TRBJ2-1; D gene uncertain. Germline V gives CDR1 LGHNA, CDR2 YSLEER. The CDR3 loop spans 15 amino acids. The DNA for the CDR3 is TGCGCCAGCAGCCAAGATCCGGTGGCAGGCATGAAGTTACTCTTC. Translated, it gives CASSQDPVAGMKLLF.

The V and J genes are TRBV20-1 and TRBJ2-5; the D is unclear. The germline CDR1 and CDR2 sequences are DFQATT and SNEGSKA (reference sequence). CDR3 length equals 11 residues. The V gene lost 7 bases and the J gene lost 4 bases, with 10 bases spanning the gap. CDR3 coding DNA: TGCAGTGGAGCACGTGCAGAGACCCAGTACTTC. It is translated as CSGARAETQYF.

V usage is TRBV6-5 and J usage is TRBJ1-1, with D possibly TRBD1 on 5 matching bases. Deletions cut 2 bases from V and 1 base from J, with 11 bases between. CDR1 MNHEY and CDR2 SVGAGI come from the germline V gene. The CDR3 consists of 15 residues. CDR3 residues: CASSYQPTANTEAFF. The CDR3 nucleotides are TGTGCCAGCAGTTACCAGCCGACAGCGAACACTGAAGCTTTCTTT.

V gene TRBV28 combines with J gene TRBJ2-2; no clear D. The germline CDR1 and CDR2 sequences are MDHEN and SYDVKM. CDR3 length: 12 amino acids. V was shortened by 1 base and J by 11 bases, with 8 bases between the two germline ends. The CDR3 sequence: CASSLYPLELFF. Here the CDR3 DNA reads TGTGCCAGCAGTTTATACCCCCTCGAGCTGTTTTTT.

In regard to this clone: This CDR3 is also generated by other DNA sequences in the sample. The chain joins TRBV25-1 to TRBJ2-6; D unresolved. The CDR3 spans 14 residues. Germline CDR1 and CDR2: MGHDK and SYGVNS. Deletions cut 2 bases from V and 3 bases from J, with 5 bases between. As DNA, the CDR3 is TGTGCCAGCAGTGAAAGTGGTGGGGCCAACGTCCTGACTTTC. This gives the protein CASSESGGANVLTF.

J is TRBJ2-1 and V is TRBV6-1; D call uncertain. The CDR3 consists of 16 residues. CDR1 is MNHNS, CDR2 SASEGT, per germline. The V end was cut by 2 bases, the J end by 1 base, with 12 bases between. In nucleotides, the CDR3 is TGTGCCAGCAGTGAACGTTGGGCACCTTCCTACAATGAGCAGTTCTTC. As protein: CASSERWAPSYNEQFF.

This clone was counted a few times. The rearrangement joins TRBV7-2 to TRBJ2-7; 9 nucleotides line up with TRBD1. This CDR3 comprises 15 residues. CDR1 and CDR2 (germline): SGHTA, FQGNSA. V shed 1 base, J shed 5 bases, and the junction held 6 bases outside the gene matches. DNA for the CDR3: TGTGCCAGCAGCTTAGGGACGGGACAGGGCAACGAGCAGTACTTC. Its translation is CASSLGTGQGNEQYF.

This clone was observed a handful of times. The chain carries TRBV7-2 and TRBJ1-5; no firm D call. The CDR3 sequence is 14 residues long. Germline CDR1 is SGHTA and CDR2 is FQGNSA. Between the trimmed V and J ends, which lost 4 bases and 0 bases, there was a span of 7 bases. CDR3 loop: CASSSEGSNQPQHF. Written as DNA, the CDR3 is TGTGCCAGCAGCTCCGAGGGTAGCAATCAGCCCCAGCATTTT.

V and J are TRBV7-2 and TRBJ2-7; D gene unclear. Trimming removed 0 bases from V and 2 bases from J, with 8 bases in between. This CDR3 has 14 residues. Per germline, CDR1 SGHTA and CDR2 FQGNSA. CDR3: CASSLAWVPYEQYF. The CDR3 region has the DNA TGTGCCAGCAGCTTAGCCTGGGTACCCTACGAGCAGTACTTC.

Turning to this clone: It is unclear where the CDR3 begins or ends on the DNA, so no DNA is shown, and the CDR3 is as TCRdb lists it. V gene TRBV27 combines with J gene TRBJ2-7; no DNA check was done on the table's D call, TRBD2. Germline CDR1 and CDR2: MNHEY and SMNVEV (reference sequence). Counting both end residues, the CDR3 totals 15 amino acids. The CDR3 loop reads CASSSSGGSYLEQYF.

The V call is TRBV7-8, the J call TRBJ2-7; possibly TRBD2 for D (5 bases). V was shortened by 0 bases and J by 4 bases, with 13 bases between the two germline ends. Germline CDR1 is SGHVS and CDR2 is FQNEAQ. The CDR3 consists of 15 residues. The CDR3 nucleotides are TGTGCCAGCAGCTTAGCGCTGGGGAGTCTATACGAGCAGTACTTC. Translating gives CASSLALGSLYEQYF. The full variable domain, rest sourced from reference TRBV7-8 and TRBJ2-7, is GAGVSQSPRYKVAKRGQDVALRCDPISGHVSLFWYQQALGQGPEFLTYFQNEAQLDKSGLPSDRFFAERPEGSVSTLKIQRTQQEDSAVYLCASSLALGSLYEQYFGPGTRLTVT.

This clone came up a few times. The V gene is TRBV4-2, the J gene TRBJ2-1; D is uncertain. This CDR3 is 14 amino acids long. V lost 0 bases, J lost 4 bases, and 7 bases lay in between. Germline-derived CDR1 and CDR2 are LGHNA and YNFKEQ. The CDR3 DNA is TGTGCCAGCAGCCAAGACCTAGAGTACAATGAGCAGTTCTTC. It yields the protein CASSQDLEYNEQFF.

This clone has only a few counts. The rearrangement links TRBV7-9 to TRBJ2-7; D not resolved. The CDR3 covers 14 residues. Trimming stripped 1 base from V and 2 bases from J, with 9 bases between. Per the germline V gene, CDR1 is SEHNR and CDR2 is FQNEAQ (reference sequence). As DNA, the CDR3 is TGTGCCAGCAGCTTAGGGCTAGTCACCTACGAGCAGTACTTC. It codes for CASSLGLVTYEQYF.

The chain employs TRBV4-2 and TRBJ2-1, with D unresolved. V shed 0 bases and J shed 6 bases, with 9 bases lying between them. CDR1 is LGHNA, CDR2 YNFKEQ, per germline. This CDR3 has 14 amino acids. This CDR3 reads CASSQDDRRNEQFF. The CDR3, as DNA: TGTGCCAGCAGCCAAGACGATCGCCGCAATGAGCAGTTCTTC.

This clone has only a few counts. This chain joins TRBV6-5 and TRBJ2-1; 7 nucleotides match TRBD2. The J segment lost 8 bases and the V segment lost 5 bases, leaving 6 bases of the junction unmatched. The CDR3 totals 13 residues. Germline CDR1 MNHEY, CDR2 SVGAGI. CDR3 DNA sequence: TGTGCCAGCAGTCCCCGGGGGGTTGATGAGCAGTTCTTC. Residues: CASSPRGVDEQFF.

In this sample, this clone turned up a few times. The rearrangement joins TRBV7-9 to TRBJ1-4; D possibly corresponds to TRBD1 (6 bases). Per germline, CDR1 SEHNR and CDR2 FQNEAQ (reference sequence). V was trimmed by 3 bases and J by 5 bases, leaving 10 bases between them. This CDR3 has 14 amino acids. The CDR3 DNA reads as TGTGCCAGCAGCTTGGACAGAAAGAATGAAAAACTGTTTTTT. It specifies CASSLDRKNEKLFF.